Sequencing of this TCR beta chain was carried out in a study of spatial heterogeneity in lung cancer. On the study more broadly: Detection of beta-chain sequences consistently exceeded that of alpha-chain sequences. Study observations and caveats: Ubiquitous expanded tumor TCRs showed up in blood more at resection than follow-up.

Germline CDR1 is SGDLS and CDR2 is YYNGEE. This CDR3 is built from 13 residues. Time point defined: sample taken at primary tumor resection. Unsorted samples of tumor, nontumor lung or frozen PBMC had their whole RNA sequenced. Donors were around 70 untreated early-stage non-small cell lung cancer patients. Using its own MiXCR run on the 5' RACE reads, TCRdb lists one record per CDR3 protein. The repertoire has 95,000 or so distinct CDR3 sequences, roughly 8.7% of them found once; the top ten carry around 7%. This clonotype was found a few times. The antigen is not known. Its ends do not fully match the called genes, so a read error is possible.

The specimen was PBMCs, collected at surgery. J is TRBJ1-1 and V is TRBV9, with unresolved D. The sequence came from a male donor with early-stage non-small cell lung cancer. The CDR3 spells CASSVVGNPEAFF. In nucleotides, the CDR3 is TGTGCCAGCAGCGTAGTGGGGAACCCTGAAGCTTTCTTT.